Detailed here is one T cell receptor beta chain. Many counts were recorded for this clonotype. The target of this receptor is not known. Per-base qualities were not stored, and no clone one base away is much larger. The CDR3 starts with the cysteine, ends with the phenylalanine, and has 16 residues. Only the CDR3 portion is preserved as DNA: 48 bases, with reading frame beginning at the first base. Based on the germline V gene, the CDR1 and CDR2 sequences are MNHEY and SVGEGT. V and J are trimmed by 7 bases and 0 bases, and the gene matches miss 4 bases of the junction. These data come from a study of CD8 T cells in ankylosing spondylitis (dated by TCRdb to the late 2010s). For the study in its entirety: The study set out to find disease-linked TCR variants by profiling T cell receptor beta repertoires in ankylosing spondylitis patients and healthy donors. Peripheral blood was sampled, and synovial fluid was also collected from ankylosing spondylitis patients. The full study cohort comprised approximately 23 ankylosing spondylitis patients and some 110 healthy donors. General conclusions and limits of the study: A CD8+ phenotype was shown by the disease-linked clones, which were found at relatively low frequencies in peripheral blood. The disease-linked clones were reported to be significantly enriched in matched synovial fluid samples from ankylosing spondylitis patients. A TCR beta motif made up of several highly homologous amino acid variants appeared to be characteristic of blood from ankylosing spondylitis patients. Some of the motif variants had been reported before in the synovial fluid and blood of reactive arthritis patients, a finding that suggests common disease-initiation mechanisms.

The listed sequencing device is Illumina HiSeq 2500. Quantitative 5'-RACE with molecular barcodes was the method used to prepare the TCR beta libraries. From the authors' description of their analysis: A new computational method based on a probabilistic model of VDJ rearrangement was used to identify disease-linked TCR variants. TCRdb passed the public sequencing reads through fastp at Q25 and MiXCR, retaining productive beta sequences. One record per CDR3 amino acid sequence lists the most common genes and DNA. Here the V and J calls rest on TCRdb's processing, not on the authors' analysis. This sample holds about 240,000 distinct CDR3 sequences; approximately 9% were observed only once. Approximately 6.2% of the sample comes from the top ten.

The TCR sequence derives from a male donor with ankylosing spondylitis or in good health (not recorded which). The chain couples TRBV6-2 or TRBV6-3 to TRBJ2-2, with 11 junctional bases fitting TRBD2. The sequenced material came from blood, either unsorted or a sorted T cell fraction (not recorded which). The DNA reads as follows: TGTGCCAGCATGGTAGCGGGGGGGACGAACACCGGGGAGCTGTTTTTT. Its amino acids are CASMVAGGTNTGELFF.